Below are 22 T cell receptor beta chains sequenced from a single sample in a study of Graves' ophthalmopathy and Graves' hyperthyroidism. RNA served as the template for amplifying TCR beta CDR3 regions. The first round was an RT-PCR with HTBI primers, and the second round was a multiplex PCR. TCRdb ran MiXCR on the multiplex PCR reads and lists one entry per CDR3 protein. The table lists hundreds of thousands of distinct CDR3 sequences, more than 40% of them singletons, with 3.3% in the top ten. Specimen: peripheral blood. These receptors came from an adult man with Graves' ophthalmopathy.

This clonotype was counted ten times or more. The chain carries TRBV13 and TRBJ2-7; 9 bases match TRBD2. J was trimmed by 4 bases and V by 3 bases; bases with no gene match: 4. The germline V gene encodes CDR1 PRHDT and CDR2 FYEKMQ (reference sequence). This CDR3 region has 14 residues. Here the CDR3 reads CASSFGGGAYEQYF. CDR3 bases: TGTGCCAGCAGCTTTGGCGGGGGGGCTTACGAGCAGTACTTC. The full variable domain, in which reference TRBV13 and TRBJ2-7 provide the parts outside the CDR3, is AAGVIQSPRHLIKEKRETATLKCYPIPRHDTVYWYQQGPGQDPQFLISFYEKMQSDKGSIPDRFSAQQFSDYHSELNMSSLELGDSALYFCASSFGGGAYEQYFGPGTRLTVT.

The CDR3 nucleotides are TGCAGCGTGAACGGGGCAATACAGGGAACTGAAGCTTTCTTT. Protein sequence: CSVNGAIQGTEAFF. V gene TRBV29-1 combines with J gene TRBJ1-1, with D perhaps TRBD1 (6 bases). V lost 6 bases to trimming and J lost 5 bases, with 19 bases between them. CDR1 and CDR2 (germline): SQVTM, ANQGSEA. The CDR3 totals 14 residues.

As for this clonotype: This may stem from a read error, because a much larger clone lies one nucleotide away. The J gene is TRBJ1-6, the V gene TRBV7-3, with D hard to call. Germline CDR1 reads SGHTA; CDR2 reads FQGTGA. The V end was cut by 8 bases, the J end by 7 bases, with 18 bases between. CDR3 length: 15 amino acids. The CDR3 nucleotides are TGTGCCAGCGGCCAAGAGCGGACGTCAAATTCACCCCTCCACTTT. Its translation is CASGQERTSNSPLHF.

This clonotype was seen many times. CDR3 coding DNA: TGTGCCAGCACCTCCCGGGACAGCATGAACACTGAAGCTTTCTTT. This encodes CASTSRDSMNTEAFF. This chain joins TRBV7-9 and TRBJ1-1; 7 bases map to TRBD1. The CDR3 is made up of 15 amino acids. With 7 bases clipped from V and 0 bases from J, the junction kept 8 bases outside the gene matches. Germline V gives CDR1 SEHNR, CDR2 FQNEAQ (reference sequence).

This clonotype turned up a few times. This rearrangement joins TRBV18 to TRBJ2-5; D possibly corresponds to TRBD2 (6 bases). The V and J ends lost 4 bases and 5 bases respectively, with 14 bases between them. The germline V gene encodes CDR1 KGHSH and CDR2 LQKENI. The CDR3 covers 14 residues. The CDR3 sequence: CASSLLEGSETQYF. CDR3 DNA: TGTGCCAGCTCACTATTGGAGGGCTCCGAGACCCAGTACTTC.

This clonotype was found many times. This sequence joins TRBV20-1 and TRBJ1-5; D uncertain. CDR1 is DFQATT and CDR2 is SNEGSKA in the germline V gene (reference sequence). The V end lost 5 bases, the J end lost 6 bases, and 11 bases lay between the germline ends. There are 12 residues in the CDR3. The CDR3 loop is CSALPPGQPQHF. In DNA form, the CDR3 reads TGCAGTGCTCTCCCCCCCGGTCAGCCCCAGCATTTT.

The chain couples TRBV6-6 to TRBJ1-1; D gene ambiguous. Trimming shortened V by 1 base and J by 7 bases, and 13 bases separated the two germline ends. CDR3 length: 14 residues. Per the germline V gene, CDR1 is MNHNY and CDR2 is SVGAGI (reference sequence). Written as DNA, the CDR3 is TGTGCCAGCAGTTACTTAGACACGGGCTTTGAAGCTTTCTTT. It yields the protein CASSYLDTGFEAFF.

This clonotype has more than one count but fewer than ten. The rearrangement joins TRBV29-1 to TRBJ2-1, with a tentative D call TRBD2 (6 bases). Looked up from germline, CDR1 is SQVTM and CDR2 is ANQGSEA. The ends were cut back, 6 bases at V and 4 bases at J, with 13 bases in the middle. This CDR3 has 13 residues. CDR3 protein: CSVSTSGYNEQFF. CDR3 DNA sequence: TGCAGCGTGTCGACTAGTGGGTACAATGAGCAGTTCTTC.

This clonotype was counted ten times or more. The V and J genes are TRBV5-1 and TRBJ2-2; D might be TRBD1 (6 bases). Trimming removed 1 base at V and 8 bases at J, with 12 bases between. CDR3 length: 14 amino acids. CDR1 is SGHRS, CDR2 YFSETQ, per germline. The CDR3: CASSLPRGYGELFF. In DNA form, the CDR3 reads TGCGCCAGCAGCTTGCCCAGGGGATATGGGGAGCTGTTTTTT.

This clonotype was counted between two and nine times. The CDR3 sequence: CASSQDSGVQPQHF. The CDR3, as DNA: TGTGCCAGCAGCCAAGATTCAGGAGTGCAGCCCCAGCATTTT. V usage is TRBV3-1 and J usage is TRBJ1-5, with D uncertain. This CDR3 region has 14 residues. Germline assignment: CDR1 LGHDT and CDR2 YNNKEL (reference sequence). Trimming stripped 0 bases from V and 7 bases from J, with 10 bases between. The full variable domain, its missing parts supplied by reference TRBV3-1 and TRBJ1-5, is DTAVSQTPKYLVTQMGNDKSIKCEQNLGHDTMYWYKQDSKKFLKIMFSYNNKELIINETVPNRFSPKSPDKAHLNLHINSLELGDSAVYFCASSQDSGVQPQHFGDGTRLSIL.

For this clonotype: At one end the junction does not follow the germline gene, possibly because of a read error. This chain connects TRBV11-2 to TRBJ2-5, with D perhaps TRBD1 (6 bases). This CDR3 is 13 amino acids long. Germline V gene lookup returns CDR1 SGHAT and CDR2 FQNNGV. The CDR3 loop is CANSLGGRETQYF. The CDR3 coding sequence is TGTGCCAACAGCTTAGGGGGAAGGGAGACCCAGTACTTC.

This clonotype was seen more than once but under ten times. The CDR3 DNA reads TGTGCCAGCAGCCCCCTTGAGGGGGGCCGAGGCTACACCTTC. Translating it yields CASSPLEGGRGYTF. The V and J genes are TRBV9 and TRBJ1-2, with D perhaps TRBD1 (6 bases). CDR3 length: 14 amino acids. With 4 bases removed from V and 8 bases from J, the gap between germline ends came to 18 bases. Looked up from germline, CDR1 is SGDLS and CDR2 is YYNGEE. Full variable domain (rest looked up from reference TRBV9 and TRBJ1-2): DSGVTQTPKHLITATGQRVTLRCSPRSGDLSVYWYQQSLDQGLQFLIQYYNGEERAKGNILERFSAQQFPDLHSELNLSSLELGDSALYFCASSPLEGGRGYTFGSGTRLTVV.

The sample holds many counts of this clonotype. The CDR3 bases are TGTGCCATCAGTGAGTCATCGTGGGGGCCCCTCCACTTT. Translated: CAISESSWGPLHF. The chain couples TRBV10-3 to TRBJ1-6, with D possibly being TRBD1 (5 bases). Trimming pared 0 bases from V and 13 bases from J, leaving 10 bases between. The length of the CDR3 is 13 residues. Germline CDR1 and CDR2: ENHRY and SYGVKD.

This clonotype showed up many times. This chain joins TRBV7-6 and TRBJ1-3; possibly TRBD1 for D (6 bases). This CDR3 contains 14 residues. The V end lost 5 bases, the J end lost 2 bases, and 10 bases lay between the germline ends. CDR1 SGHVS and CDR2 FNYEAQ come from the germline V gene. Here the CDR3 reads CASSQQGAGNTIYF. CDR3 DNA: TGTGCCAGCAGCCAACAGGGCGCTGGAAACACCATATATTTT.

This rearrangement joins TRBV9 to TRBJ1-1; D call uncertain. Germline CDR1 is SGDLS and CDR2 is YYNGEE. V gave up 3 bases and J gave up 1 base, with 13 bases separating them. The CDR3 loop spans 15 amino acids. The CDR3, as DNA: TGTGCCAGCAGCGGCGAACAGTACCAGAACACTGAAGCTTTCTTT. Its protein product is CASSGEQYQNTEAFF.

The chain links TRBV10-3 to TRBJ2-5; 9 positions match TRBD1. After removal of 0 bases from V and 5 bases from J, the junction contained 13 bases not matched to a gene. Germline values: CDR1 ENHRY, CDR2 SYGVKD. The length of the CDR3 is 18 residues. CDR3 amino acids: CAISESQSRDRVGETQYF. The CDR3 DNA sequence: TGTGCCATCAGTGAGTCGCAGTCCCGGGACAGGGTCGGGGAGACCCAGTACTTC.

This clonotype was seen ten or more times. The V gene is TRBV19, the J gene TRBJ1-1; TRBD1 matches 8 bases. The germline CDR1 and CDR2 sequences are LNHDA and SQIVND (reference sequence). CDR3 size: 14 residues. V was clipped by 3 bases and J by 7 bases; unmatched bases: 7. For the CDR3, the DNA is TGTGCCAGTAGTATTAGGTCAGGACAGGGTGAAGCTTTCTTT. Translation: CASSIRSGQGEAFF. The entire variable domain, with the rest obtained from reference TRBV19 and TRBJ1-1, is as follows: DGGITQSPKYLFRKEGQNVTLSCEQNLNHDAMYWYRQDPGQGLRLIYYSQIVNDFQKGDIAEGYSVSREKKESFPLTVTSAQKNPTAFYLCASSIRSGQGEAFFGQGTRLTVV.

The chain uses TRBV9 and TRBJ1-6; 9 nucleotides align to TRBD1. The CDR3 runs to 14 residues. The junction had 6 bases not matched to a gene; V was cut back by 2 bases and J by 12 bases. CDR1 SGDLS and CDR2 YYNGEE come from the germline V gene. In nucleotides, the CDR3 is TGTGCCAGCAGCGTGGGACAGGGTATTGTACCCCTCCACTTT. It specifies CASSVGQGIVPLHF.

This clonotype was seen many times. The chain is built from TRBV6-4 and TRBJ1-2; TRBD1 might be the D (5 bases). There are 14 residues in the CDR3. The V end lost 3 bases, the J end lost 2 bases, and 10 bases lay between the germline ends. Germline V lookup: CDR1 MRHNA, CDR2 SNTAGT. Written as DNA, the CDR3 is TGTGCCAGCAGTGAATTTAACAGGAACTATGGCTACACCTTC. Translated, it gives CASSEFNRNYGYTF.

This clonotype was recorded many times. The J gene is TRBJ2-2, the V gene TRBV25-1, with TRBD1 identical over 8 bases. Germline CDR1 MGHDK, CDR2 SYGVNS. CDR3 length: 15 amino acids. V shed 2 bases, J shed 6 bases, and the junction held 5 bases outside the gene matches. This CDR3 is CASSEDRGVAGELFF. In DNA form, the CDR3 reads TGTGCCAGCAGTGAAGACAGGGGTGTTGCCGGGGAGCTGTTTTTT.

The table lists this clonotype with many counts. The chain is built from TRBV13 and TRBJ1-2; TRBD1 aligns across 9 bases. V was pared by 0 bases and J by 3 bases, with 2 bases of the junction left unmatched. CDR3 length: 15 residues. CDR1 PRHDT and CDR2 FYEKMQ come from the germline V gene (reference sequence). The CDR3 here is CASSLGRDRDYGYTF. The DNA for the CDR3 is TGTGCCAGCAGCTTAGGCCGGGACAGGGACTATGGCTACACCTTC.

The J gene is TRBJ2-5, the V gene TRBV27; the D gene is possibly TRBD2 (6 bases). This CDR3 contains 15 residues. CDR1 and CDR2 (germline): MNHEY, SMNVEV (reference sequence). Deletions cut 6 bases from V and 2 bases from J, with 16 bases between. CDR3 nucleotide sequence: TGTGCCAGCAGGCCCAATCTAGCGCATCAAGAGACCCAGTACTTC. Encoded protein: CASRPNLAHQETQYF.